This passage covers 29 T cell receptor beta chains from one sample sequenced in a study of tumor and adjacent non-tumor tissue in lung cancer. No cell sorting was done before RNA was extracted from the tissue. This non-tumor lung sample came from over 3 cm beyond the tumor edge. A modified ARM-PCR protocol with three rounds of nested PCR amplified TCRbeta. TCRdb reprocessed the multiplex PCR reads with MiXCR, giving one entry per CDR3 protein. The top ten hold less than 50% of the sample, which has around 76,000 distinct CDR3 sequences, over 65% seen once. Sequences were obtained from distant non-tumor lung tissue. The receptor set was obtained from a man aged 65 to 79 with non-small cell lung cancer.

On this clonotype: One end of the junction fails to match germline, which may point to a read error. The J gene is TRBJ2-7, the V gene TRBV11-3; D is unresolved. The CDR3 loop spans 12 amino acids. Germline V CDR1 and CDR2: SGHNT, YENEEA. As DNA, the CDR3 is TGTGCCAGCAGCTTAGCTCGGTACGACCAGTACTTC. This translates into CASSLARYDQYF.

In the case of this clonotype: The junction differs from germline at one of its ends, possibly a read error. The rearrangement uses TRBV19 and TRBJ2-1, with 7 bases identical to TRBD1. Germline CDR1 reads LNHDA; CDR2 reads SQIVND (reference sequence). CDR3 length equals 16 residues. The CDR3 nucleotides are TGTACCAGTAGTAAAGGGGGACAGTTCTTTTACAATGAGCAGTTCTTC. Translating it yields CTSSKGGQFFYNEQFF.

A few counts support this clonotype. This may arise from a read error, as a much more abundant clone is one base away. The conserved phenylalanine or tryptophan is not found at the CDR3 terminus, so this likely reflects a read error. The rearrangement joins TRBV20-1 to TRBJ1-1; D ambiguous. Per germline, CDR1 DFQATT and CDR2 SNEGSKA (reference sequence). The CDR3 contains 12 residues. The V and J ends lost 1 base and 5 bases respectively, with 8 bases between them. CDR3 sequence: CSARAMVTEAFS. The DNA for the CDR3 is TGCAGTGCTAGAGCGATGGTTACTGAAGCTTTCTCT.

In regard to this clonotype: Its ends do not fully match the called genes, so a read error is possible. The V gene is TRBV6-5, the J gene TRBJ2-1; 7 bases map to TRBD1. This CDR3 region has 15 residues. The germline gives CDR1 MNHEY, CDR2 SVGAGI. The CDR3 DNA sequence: TGTGTCAGCAGTAGCCGGGACAGCTCCTACAATGGGCAGTTCTTC. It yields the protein CVSSSRDSSYNGQFF.

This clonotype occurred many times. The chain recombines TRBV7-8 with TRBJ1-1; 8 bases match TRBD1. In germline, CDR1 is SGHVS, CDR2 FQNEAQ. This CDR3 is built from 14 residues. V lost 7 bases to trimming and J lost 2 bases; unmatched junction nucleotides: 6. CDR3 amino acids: CASTQGARNTEAFF. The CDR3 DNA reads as TGTGCCAGCACCCAGGGGGCTCGTAACACTGAAGCTTTCTTT.

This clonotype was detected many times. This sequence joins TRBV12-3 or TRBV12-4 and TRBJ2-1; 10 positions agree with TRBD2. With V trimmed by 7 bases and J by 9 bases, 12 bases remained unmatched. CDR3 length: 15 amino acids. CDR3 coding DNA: TGTGCCAGCACCGAGGGGGGAGCGGGAGGGACTGAGCAGTTCTTC. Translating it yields CASTEGGAGGTEQFF.

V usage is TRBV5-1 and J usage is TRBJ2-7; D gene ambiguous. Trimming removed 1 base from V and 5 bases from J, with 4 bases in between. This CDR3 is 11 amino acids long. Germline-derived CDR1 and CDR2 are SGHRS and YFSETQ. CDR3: CASSLYNEQYF. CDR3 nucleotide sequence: TGCGCCAGCAGCTTGTATAACGAGCAGTACTTC. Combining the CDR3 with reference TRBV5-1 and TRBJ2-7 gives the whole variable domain KAGVTQTPRYLIKTRGQQVTLSCSPISGHRSVSWYQQTPGQGLQFLFEYFSETQRNKGNFPGRFSGRQFSNSRSEMNVSTLELGDSALYLCASSLYNEQYFGPGTRLTVT.

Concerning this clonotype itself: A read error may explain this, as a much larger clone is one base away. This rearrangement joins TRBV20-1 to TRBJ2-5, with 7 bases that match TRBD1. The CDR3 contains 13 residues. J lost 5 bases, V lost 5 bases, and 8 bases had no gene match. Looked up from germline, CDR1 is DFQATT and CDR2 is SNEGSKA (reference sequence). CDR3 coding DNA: TGCAGTGCTTGTCAGGGGGTTTTTGAGACCCAGTACTTC. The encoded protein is CSACQGVFETQYF.

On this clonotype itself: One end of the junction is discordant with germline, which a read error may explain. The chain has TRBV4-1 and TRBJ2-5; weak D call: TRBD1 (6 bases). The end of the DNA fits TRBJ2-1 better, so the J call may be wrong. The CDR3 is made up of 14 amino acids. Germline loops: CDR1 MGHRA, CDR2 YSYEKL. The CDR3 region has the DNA TGCACCAGCAGCCAACATTGGGGGCAAGAGACCCAGTTCTTC. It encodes CTSSQHWGQETQFF.

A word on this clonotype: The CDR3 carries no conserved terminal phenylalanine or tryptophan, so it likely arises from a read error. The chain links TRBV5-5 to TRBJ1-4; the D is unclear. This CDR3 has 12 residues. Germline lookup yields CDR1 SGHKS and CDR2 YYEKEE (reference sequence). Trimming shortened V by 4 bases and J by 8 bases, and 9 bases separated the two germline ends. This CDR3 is CASSPDWEKLFL. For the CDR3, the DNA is TGTGCCAGCAGCCCCGATTGGGAAAAACTGTTTTTA.

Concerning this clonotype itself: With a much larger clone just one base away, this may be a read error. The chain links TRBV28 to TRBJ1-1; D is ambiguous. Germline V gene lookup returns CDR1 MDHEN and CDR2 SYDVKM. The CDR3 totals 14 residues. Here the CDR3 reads CARSSIGRGTEAFF. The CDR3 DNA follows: TGTGCCAGGAGTTCAATCGGCCGGGGCACTGAAGCTTTCTTT. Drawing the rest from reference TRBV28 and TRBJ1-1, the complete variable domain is DVKVTQSSRYLVKRTGEKVFLECVQDMDHENMFWYRQDPGLGLRLIYFSYDVKMKEKGDIPEGYSVSREKKERFSLILESASTNQTSMYLCARSSIGRGTEAFFGQGTRLTVV.

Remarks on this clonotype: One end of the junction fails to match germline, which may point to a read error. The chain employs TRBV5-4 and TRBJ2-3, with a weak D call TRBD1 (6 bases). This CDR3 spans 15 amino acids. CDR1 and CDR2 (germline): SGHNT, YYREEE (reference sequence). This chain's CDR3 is CASSLVRGFTDTRYF. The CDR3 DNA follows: TGTGCCAGCAGCTTGGTCAGGGGATTTACAGATACGCGGTATTTT. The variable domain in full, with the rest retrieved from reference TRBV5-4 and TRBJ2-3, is ETGVTQSPTHLIKTRGQQVTLRCSSQSGHNTVSWYQQALGQGPQFIFQYYREEENGRGNFPPRFSGLQFPNYSSELNVNALELDDSALYLCASSLVRGFTDTRYFGPGTRLTVL.

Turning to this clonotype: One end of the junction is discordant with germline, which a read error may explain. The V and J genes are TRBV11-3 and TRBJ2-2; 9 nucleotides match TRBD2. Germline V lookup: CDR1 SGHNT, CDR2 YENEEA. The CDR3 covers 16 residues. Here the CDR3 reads CASSGRAVAGVGDLFF. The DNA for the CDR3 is TGTGCCAGCAGCGGCCGGGCGGTAGCGGGGGTAGGGGACCTGTTTTTT.

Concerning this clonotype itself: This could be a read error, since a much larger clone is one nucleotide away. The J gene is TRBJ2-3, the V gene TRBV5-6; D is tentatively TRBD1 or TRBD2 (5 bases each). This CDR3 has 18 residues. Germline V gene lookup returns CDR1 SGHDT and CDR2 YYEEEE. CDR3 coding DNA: TGTGCCAGCAGCTTGAAGTGGGATGAGGGGCAGAGCACAGTTACGCAGTATTTT. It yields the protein CASSLKWDEGQSTVTQYF.

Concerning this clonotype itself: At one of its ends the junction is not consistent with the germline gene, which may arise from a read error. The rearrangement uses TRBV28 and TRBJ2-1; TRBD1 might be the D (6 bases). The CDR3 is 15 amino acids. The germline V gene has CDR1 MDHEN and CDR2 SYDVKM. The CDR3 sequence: CASSLTTGCNNEQLF. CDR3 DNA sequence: TGTGCCAGCAGTCTCACGACAGGTTGTAACAATGAGCAGTTATTC.

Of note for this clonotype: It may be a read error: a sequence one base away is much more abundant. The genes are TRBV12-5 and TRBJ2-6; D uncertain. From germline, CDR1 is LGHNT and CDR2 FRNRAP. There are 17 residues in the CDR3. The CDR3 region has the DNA TGTGTTAGTGGTTTAGTTCCGCCCGAATCTGGGGCCAACGTCCTGACTTTC. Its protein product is CVSGLVPPESGANVLTF. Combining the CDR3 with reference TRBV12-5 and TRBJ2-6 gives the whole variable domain DARVTQTPRHKVTEMGQEVTMRCQPILGHNTVFWYRQTMMQGLELLAYFRNRAPLDDSGMPKDRFSAEMPDATLATLKIQPSEPRDSAVYFCVSGLVPPESGANVLTFGAGSRLTVL.

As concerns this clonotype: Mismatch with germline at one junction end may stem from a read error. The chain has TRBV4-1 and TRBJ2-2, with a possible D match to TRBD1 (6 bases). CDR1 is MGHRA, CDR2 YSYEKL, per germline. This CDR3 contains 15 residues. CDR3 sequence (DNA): TGCGTCATCAGCCCCAGGGGAATCCCAACCGGGGAGCTATTTTTT. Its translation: CVISPRGIPTGELFF.

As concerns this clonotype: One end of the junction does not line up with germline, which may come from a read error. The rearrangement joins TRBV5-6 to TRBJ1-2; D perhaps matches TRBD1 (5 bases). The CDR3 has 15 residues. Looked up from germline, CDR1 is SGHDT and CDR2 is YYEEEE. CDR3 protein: CVSSRIDRANYGYTF. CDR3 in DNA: TGTGTCAGCAGCAGAATAGACAGAGCTAACTATGGCTACACTTTC.

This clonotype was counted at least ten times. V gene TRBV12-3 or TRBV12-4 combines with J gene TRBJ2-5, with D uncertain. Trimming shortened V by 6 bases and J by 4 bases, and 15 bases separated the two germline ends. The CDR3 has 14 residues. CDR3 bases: TGTGCCAGCAGCCCCCGTTTCTGGGGAGAGACCCAGTACTTC. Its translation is CASSPRFWGETQYF.

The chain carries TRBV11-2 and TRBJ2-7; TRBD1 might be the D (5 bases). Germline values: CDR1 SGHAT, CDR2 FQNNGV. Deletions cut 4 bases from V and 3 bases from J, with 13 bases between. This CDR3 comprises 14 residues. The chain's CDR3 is CASSCDSISYEQYF. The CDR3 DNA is TGTGCCAGCAGCTGTGACAGCATAAGCTACGAGCAGTACTTC.

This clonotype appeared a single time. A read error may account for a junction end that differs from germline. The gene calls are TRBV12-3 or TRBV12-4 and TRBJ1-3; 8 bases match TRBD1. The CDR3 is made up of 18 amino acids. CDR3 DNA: TGTGCCAGCAGCCGTCCCGGGACAGGTATCGGCTCTGGAAACACCACATATTTT. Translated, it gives CASSRPGTGIGSGNTTYF.

In DNA, the CDR3 is TGTGTCATCAGCTTCGCCAATTCAAGTAGCACTGAAGCTTTCTTT. It encodes CVISFANSSSTEAFF. This chain uses TRBV11-2 with TRBJ1-1; D not certain. There are 15 residues in the CDR3. Germline V gene lookup returns CDR1 SGHAT and CDR2 FQNNGV.

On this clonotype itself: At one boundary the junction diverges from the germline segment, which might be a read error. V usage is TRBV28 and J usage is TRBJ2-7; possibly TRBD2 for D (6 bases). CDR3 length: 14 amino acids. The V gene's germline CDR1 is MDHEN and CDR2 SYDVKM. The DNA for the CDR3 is TGTGCTAGCAGTCCCAAGACGGGGGCCTACGAGCAGTACTTC. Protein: CASSPKTGAYEQYF.

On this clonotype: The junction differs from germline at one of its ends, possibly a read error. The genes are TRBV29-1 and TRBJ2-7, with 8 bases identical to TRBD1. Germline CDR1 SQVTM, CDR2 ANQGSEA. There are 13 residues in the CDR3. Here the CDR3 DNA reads TGCTGCGTCATGACAGGGGCGTCAGACGAGCAATACTTC. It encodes CCVMTGASDEQYF.

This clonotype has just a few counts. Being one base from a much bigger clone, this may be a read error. The CDR3 loop reads CGISRAWDSPLHF. The CDR3, as DNA: TGTGGCATCAGCAGGGCTTGGGATTCACCCCTCCACTTT. The gene calls are TRBV10-3 and TRBJ1-6, with D maybe TRBD1 (5 bases). The germline V gene has CDR1 ENHRY and CDR2 SYGVKD. The CDR3 extends over 13 amino acids.

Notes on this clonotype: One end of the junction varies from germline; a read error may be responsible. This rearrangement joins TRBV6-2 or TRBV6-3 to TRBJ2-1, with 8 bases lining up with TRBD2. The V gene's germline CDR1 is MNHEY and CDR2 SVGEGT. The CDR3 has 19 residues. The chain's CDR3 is CDSSYSLLAGGSSYNEQFF. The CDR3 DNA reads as TGTGACAGCAGTTACTCTCTACTGGCGGGGGGAAGCTCCTACAATGAGCAGTTCTTC.

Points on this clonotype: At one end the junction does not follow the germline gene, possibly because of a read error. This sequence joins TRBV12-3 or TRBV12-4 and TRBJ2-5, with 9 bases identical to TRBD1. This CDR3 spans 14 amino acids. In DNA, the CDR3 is TGTGCCAGTAGTTCGGACAGGGGCCAAGAGACCCTGTACTTC. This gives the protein CASSSDRGQETLYF.

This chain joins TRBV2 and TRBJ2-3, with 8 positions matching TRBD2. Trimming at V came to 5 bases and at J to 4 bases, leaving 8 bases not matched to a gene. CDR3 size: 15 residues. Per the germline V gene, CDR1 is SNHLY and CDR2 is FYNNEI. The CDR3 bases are TGTGCCAGCAGTCCCCGGATTAGCGGGGCAGATACGCAGTATTTT. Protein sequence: CASSPRISGADTQYF. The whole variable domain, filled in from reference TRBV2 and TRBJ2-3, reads EPEVTQTPSHQVTQMGQEVILRCVPISNHLYFYWYRQILGQKVEFLVSFYNNEISEKSEIFDDQFSVERPDGSNFTLKIRSTKLEDSAMYFCASSPRISGADTQYFGPGTRLTVL.

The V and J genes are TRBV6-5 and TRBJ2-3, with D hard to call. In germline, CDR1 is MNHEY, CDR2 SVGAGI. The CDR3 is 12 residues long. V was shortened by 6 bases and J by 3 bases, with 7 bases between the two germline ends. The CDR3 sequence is CASRGQTDTQYF. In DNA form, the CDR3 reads TGTGCCAGCAGGGGCCAGACAGATACGCAGTATTTT.